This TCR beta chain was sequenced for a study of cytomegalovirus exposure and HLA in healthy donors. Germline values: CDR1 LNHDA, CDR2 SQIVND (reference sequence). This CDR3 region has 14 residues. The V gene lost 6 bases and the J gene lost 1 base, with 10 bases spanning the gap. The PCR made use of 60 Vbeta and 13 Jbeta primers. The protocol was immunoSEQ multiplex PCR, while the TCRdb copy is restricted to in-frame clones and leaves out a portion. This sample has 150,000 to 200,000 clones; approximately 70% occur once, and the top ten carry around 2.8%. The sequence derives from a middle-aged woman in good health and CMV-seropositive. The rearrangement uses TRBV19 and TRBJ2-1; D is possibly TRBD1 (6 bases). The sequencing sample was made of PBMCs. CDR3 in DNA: TGTGCCAGTAGAGTTGGACAGTCCTACAATGAGCAGTTCTTC. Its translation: CASRVGQSYNEQFF.